Here is one T cell receptor beta chain with its context. Its antigen is not identified. PCR involved 60 Vbeta and 13 Jbeta primers. Only in-frame clones appear in the TCRdb table, and some are missing; sequencing was by immunoSEQ multiplex PCR. In the table there are over 120,000 clones, around 82% of which are singletons. The CDR3 extends over 12 amino acids. Trimming removed 7 bases from V and 10 bases from J, with 14 bases in between. Germline V gene lookup returns CDR1 SGHTA and CDR2 FQGNSA. The data belong to a study of cytomegalovirus exposure and HLA in healthy donors. Study-wide results and limits: A likely sequencing artifact accounted for one observed cluster of highly shared sequence variants.

The sample was PBMCs. The rearrangement uses TRBV7-2 and TRBJ2-1, with D perhaps TRBD2 (5 bases). This sequence was found in a man aged 50 to 60 in good health and CMV-seronegative. Here the CDR3 DNA reads TGTGCCAGCAATATTCGGGCGGGCGAGCAGTTCTTC. Protein: CASNIRAGEQFF.